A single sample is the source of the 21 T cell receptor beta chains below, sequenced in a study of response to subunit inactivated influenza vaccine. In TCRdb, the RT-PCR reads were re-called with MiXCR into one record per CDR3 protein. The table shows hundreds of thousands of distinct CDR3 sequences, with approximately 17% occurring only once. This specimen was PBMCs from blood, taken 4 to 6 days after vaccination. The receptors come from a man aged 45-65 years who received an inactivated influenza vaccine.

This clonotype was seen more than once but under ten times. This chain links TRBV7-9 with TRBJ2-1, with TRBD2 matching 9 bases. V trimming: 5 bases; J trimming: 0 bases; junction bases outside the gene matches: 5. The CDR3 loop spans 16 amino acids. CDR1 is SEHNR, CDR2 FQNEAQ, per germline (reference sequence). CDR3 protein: CASSPSGTSSYNEQFF. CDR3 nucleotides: TGTGCCAGCAGCCCTAGCGGGACGAGCTCCTACAATGAGCAGTTCTTC.

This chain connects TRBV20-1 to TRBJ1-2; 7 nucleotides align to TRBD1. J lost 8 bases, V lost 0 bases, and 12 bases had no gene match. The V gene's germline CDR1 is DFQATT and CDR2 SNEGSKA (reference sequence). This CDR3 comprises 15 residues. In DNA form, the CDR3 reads TGCAGTGCTAGAGACTGGGGCAGGGGGACATACGGCTACACCTTC. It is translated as CSARDWGRGTYGYTF.

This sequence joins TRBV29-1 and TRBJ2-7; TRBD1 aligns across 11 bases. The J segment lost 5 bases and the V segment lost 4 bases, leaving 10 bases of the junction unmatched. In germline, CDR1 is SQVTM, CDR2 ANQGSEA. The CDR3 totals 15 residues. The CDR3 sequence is CSVGGTGGPSDEQYF. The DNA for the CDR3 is TGCAGCGTTGGGGGGACAGGGGGGCCCTCGGACGAGCAGTACTTC.

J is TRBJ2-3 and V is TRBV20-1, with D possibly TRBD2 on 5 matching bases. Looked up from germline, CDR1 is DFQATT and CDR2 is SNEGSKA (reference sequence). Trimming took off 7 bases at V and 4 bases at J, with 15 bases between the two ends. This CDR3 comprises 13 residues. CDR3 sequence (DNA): TGCAGTGGGACGGGGAGTCCCCCAGATACGCAGTATTTT. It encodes CSGTGSPPDTQYF.

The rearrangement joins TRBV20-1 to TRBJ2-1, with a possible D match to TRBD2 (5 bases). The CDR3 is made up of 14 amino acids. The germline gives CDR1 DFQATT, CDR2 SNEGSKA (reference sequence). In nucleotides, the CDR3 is TGCAGCGCACCTCCGGGGAGCTCCTACAATGAGCAGTTCTTC. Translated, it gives CSAPPGSSYNEQFF.

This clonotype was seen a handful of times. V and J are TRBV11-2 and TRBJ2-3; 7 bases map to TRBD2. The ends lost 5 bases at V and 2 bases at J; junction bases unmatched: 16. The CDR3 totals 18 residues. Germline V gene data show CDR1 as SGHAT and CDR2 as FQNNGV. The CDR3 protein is CASSRRLSGGRATDTQYF. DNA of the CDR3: TGTGCCAGCAGCCGCAGATTATCTGGAGGGAGGGCCACAGATACGCAGTATTTT.

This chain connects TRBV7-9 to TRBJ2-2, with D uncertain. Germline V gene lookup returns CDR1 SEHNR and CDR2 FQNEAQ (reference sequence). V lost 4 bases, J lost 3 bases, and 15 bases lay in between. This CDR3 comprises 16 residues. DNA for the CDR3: TGTGCCAGCAGCTCAACCCTCTCGGAAGACACCGGGGAGCTGTTTTTT. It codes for CASSSTLSEDTGELFF.

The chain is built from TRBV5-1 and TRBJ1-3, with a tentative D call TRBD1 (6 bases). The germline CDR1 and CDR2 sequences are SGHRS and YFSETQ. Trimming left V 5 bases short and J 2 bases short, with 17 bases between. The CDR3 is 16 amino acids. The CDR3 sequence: CASRADSYAAGNTIYF. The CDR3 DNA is TGCGCCAGCAGGGCGGACAGCTACGCTGCTGGAAACACCATATATTTT.

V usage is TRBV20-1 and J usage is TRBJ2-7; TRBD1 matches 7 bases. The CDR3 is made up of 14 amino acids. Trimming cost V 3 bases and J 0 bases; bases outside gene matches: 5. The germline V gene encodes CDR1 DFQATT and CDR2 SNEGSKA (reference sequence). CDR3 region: CSARSRDSSYEQYF. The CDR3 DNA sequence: TGCAGTGCTAGGTCCCGGGACAGCTCCTACGAGCAGTACTTC.

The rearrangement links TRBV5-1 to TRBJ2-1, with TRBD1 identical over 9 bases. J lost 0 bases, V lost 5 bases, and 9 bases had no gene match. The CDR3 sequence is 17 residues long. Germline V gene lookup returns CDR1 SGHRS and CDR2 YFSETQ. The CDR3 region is CASRLGGQGSSYNEQFF. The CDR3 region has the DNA TGCGCCAGCAGACTTGGGGGACAGGGAAGCTCCTACAATGAGCAGTTCTTC.

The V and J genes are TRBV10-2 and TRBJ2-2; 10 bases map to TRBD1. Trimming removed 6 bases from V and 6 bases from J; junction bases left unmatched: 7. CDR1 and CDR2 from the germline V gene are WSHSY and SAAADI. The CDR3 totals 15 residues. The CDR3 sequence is CASRTGTGAAGELFF. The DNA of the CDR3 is TGCGCCAGCAGGACCGGGACAGGGGCTGCCGGGGAGCTGTTTTTT.

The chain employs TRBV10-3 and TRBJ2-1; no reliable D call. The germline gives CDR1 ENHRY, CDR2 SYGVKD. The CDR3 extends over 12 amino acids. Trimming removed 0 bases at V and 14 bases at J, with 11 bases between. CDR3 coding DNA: TGTGCCATCAGTGAGTCGAGTGTGAAGGAGTTCTTC. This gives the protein CAISESSVKEFF.

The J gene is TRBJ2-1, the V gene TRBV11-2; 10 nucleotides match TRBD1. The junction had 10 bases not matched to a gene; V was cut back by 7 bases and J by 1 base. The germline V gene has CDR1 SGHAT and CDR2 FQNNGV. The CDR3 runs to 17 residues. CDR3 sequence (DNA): TGTGCCAGCACCCTAAACTGGGACAGGGGTTCCTACAATGAGCAGTTCTTC. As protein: CASTLNWDRGSYNEQFF.

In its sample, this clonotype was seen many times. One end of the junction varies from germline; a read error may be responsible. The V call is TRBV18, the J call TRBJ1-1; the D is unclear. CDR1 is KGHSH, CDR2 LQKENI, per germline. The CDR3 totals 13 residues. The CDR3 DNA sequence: TGCGCCAGCAGTCCCTCAGGGAACACTGAAGCTTTCTTT. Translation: CASSPSGNTEAFF.

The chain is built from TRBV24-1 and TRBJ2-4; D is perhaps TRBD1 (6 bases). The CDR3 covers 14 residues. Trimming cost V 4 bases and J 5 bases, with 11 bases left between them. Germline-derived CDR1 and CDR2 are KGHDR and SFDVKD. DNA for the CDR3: TGTGCCACCAGTGACCGAACAGGGCAAAACATTCAGTACTTC. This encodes CATSDRTGQNIQYF.

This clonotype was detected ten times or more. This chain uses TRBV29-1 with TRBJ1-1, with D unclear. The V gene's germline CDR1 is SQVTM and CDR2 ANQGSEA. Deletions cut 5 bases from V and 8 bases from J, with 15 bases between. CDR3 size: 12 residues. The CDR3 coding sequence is TGCAGCGTTTGCCCGCGGGGAGGGGAAGCTTTCTTT. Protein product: CSVCPRGGEAFF.

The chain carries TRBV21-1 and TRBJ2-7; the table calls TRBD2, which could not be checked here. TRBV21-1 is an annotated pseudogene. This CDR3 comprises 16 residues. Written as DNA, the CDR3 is TGTGCCAGCAGGAATCGTGCAGGGCACCTACCGTTGGGTCAGTACTTC. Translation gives CASRNRAGHLPLGQYF.

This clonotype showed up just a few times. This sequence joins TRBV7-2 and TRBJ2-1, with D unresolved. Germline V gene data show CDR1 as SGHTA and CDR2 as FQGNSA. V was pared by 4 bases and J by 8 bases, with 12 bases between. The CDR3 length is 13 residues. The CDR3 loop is CASSSPGMDEQFF. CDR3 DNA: TGTGCCAGCAGCTCGCCCGGAATGGATGAGCAGTTCTTC. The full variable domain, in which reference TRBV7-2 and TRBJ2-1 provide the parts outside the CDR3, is GAGVSQSPSNKVTEKGKDVELRCDPISGHTALYWYRQSLGQGLEFLIYFQGNSAPDKSGLPSDRFSAERTGGSVSTLTIQRTQQEDSAVYLCASSSPGMDEQFFGPGTRLTVL.

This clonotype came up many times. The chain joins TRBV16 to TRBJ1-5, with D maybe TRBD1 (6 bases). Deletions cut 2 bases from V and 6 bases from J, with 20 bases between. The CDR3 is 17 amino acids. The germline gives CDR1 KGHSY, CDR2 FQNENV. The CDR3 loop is CASSQGISGGWSQPQHF. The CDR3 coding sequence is TGTGCCAGCAGCCAAGGTATCTCGGGGGGCTGGTCTCAGCCCCAGCATTTT.

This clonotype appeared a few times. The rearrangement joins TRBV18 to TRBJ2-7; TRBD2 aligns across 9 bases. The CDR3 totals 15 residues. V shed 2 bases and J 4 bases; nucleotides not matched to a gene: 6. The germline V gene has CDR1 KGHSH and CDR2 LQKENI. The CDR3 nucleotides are TGTGCCAGCTCACCAACCACTAGCGGGCCGTACGAGCAGTACTTC. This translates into CASSPTTSGPYEQYF.

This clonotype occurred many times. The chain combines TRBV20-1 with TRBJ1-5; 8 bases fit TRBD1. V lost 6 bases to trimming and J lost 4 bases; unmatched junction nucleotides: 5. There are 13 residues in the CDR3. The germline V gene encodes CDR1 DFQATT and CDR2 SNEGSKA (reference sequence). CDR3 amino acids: CSANQGANQPQHF. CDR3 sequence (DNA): TGCAGTGCCAACCAGGGGGCAAATCAGCCCCAGCATTTT.